A selection of T cell receptor beta chains follows, all from one sample in a study of shared clonotypes between healthy human individuals. Sequencing was performed with immunoSEQ multiplex PCR; in TCRdb, only in-frame clones are kept and a portion is missing. The sample consists of about 680,000 clones, approximately 90% of them appearing once. What was sequenced was naive CD8+ T cells sorted from blood. These receptors all come from a man aged 25 to 45 in good health. Each CDR3 is given with its conserved first and last residue. D genes are given only for firm matches. Rows may omit the clone size; those that give it use once, few, many or a size class.

clone size,J gene,D gene,V gene,CDR3 DNA,CDR3 protein
-,TRBJ2-1,-,TRBV13,TGTGCCAGCACCCTTCTCAGGGGACACGACTCCTACAATGAGCAGTTCTTC,CASTLLRGHDSYNEQFF
-,TRBJ1-2,-,TRBV4-1,TGCGCCAGCAGCCAAGATAGAAGAAGGGGCTACACCTTC,CASSQDRRRGYTF
-,TRBJ2-1,TRBD2,TRBV5-1,TGCGCCAGCAGAGGACAGCGGGAGCCCTACAATGAGCAGTTCTTC,CASRGQREPYNEQFF
-,TRBJ2-6,-,TRBV28,TGTGCCAGCAGTTTAGTCAGAAACCCTGGGGCCAACGTCCTGACTTTC,CASSLVRNPGANVLTF
once,TRBJ2-7,-,TRBV13,TGTGCCAGCAGCTTAGCTCGCCTCGAGCAGTACTTC,CASSLARLEQYF
-,TRBJ1-4,TRBD1,TRBV27,TGTGCCAGCAGACAGGGGGTGGCTAATGAAAAACTGTTTTTT,CASRQGVANEKLFF
-,TRBJ1-4,-,TRBV7-9,TGTGCCAGCAGCCACCCAGACAGTTACGGAATGAAAAAACTGTTTTTT,CASSHPDSYGMKKLFF
-,TRBJ1-5,TRBD1,TRBV19,TGTGCCAGTAGCGGACAGGGAGGCAATCAGCCCCAGCATTTT,CASSGQGGNQPQHF
-,TRBJ2-2,TRBD1,TRBV28,TGTGCCAGCAGTTTGCTAGGGACAGGGTCTGTACGAGGCACCGGGGAGCTGTTTTTT,CASSLLGTGSVRGTGELFF
-,TRBJ2-1,TRBD2,TRBV29-1,TGCAGCGTCGATACTAGCGGGGGTTACAATGAGCAGTTCTTC,CSVDTSGGYNEQFF
once,TRBJ1-1,-,TRBV28,TGTGCCAGCAGTTCGGGAACTGAAGCTTTCTTT,CASSSGTEAFF
-,TRBJ2-1,-,TRBV28,TGTGCCAGCAGTTTCTTTAGGGACTCCTACAATGAGCAGTTCTTC,CASSFFRDSYNEQFF
-,TRBJ2-3,TRBD2,TRBV11-2,TGTGCCAGCAGCTTAATGGGACTATTCTCCACAGATACGCAGTATTTT,CASSLMGLFSTDTQYF
-,TRBJ2-1,TRBD2,TRBV28,TGTGCCAGCAGTTTCTGGACTAGCGGGAGCAGTGAGCAGTTCTTC,CASSFWTSGSSEQFF
-,TRBJ2-1,TRBD1,TRBV7-6,TGTGCCAGCAGCTTATATGGGACCGAGCGGACAGGGGTAATTTCTAATGAGCAGTTCTTC,CASSLYGTERTGVISNEQFF
-,TRBJ2-1,TRBD2,TRBV7-8,TGTGCCAGCAGCTTACACCTAGCGGGAGAGTACAATGAGCAGTTCTTC,CASSLHLAGEYNEQFF
-,TRBJ1-1,-,TRBV11-2,TGTGCCAGCAGTCGTGAAGCTTTCTTT,CASSREAFF
-,TRBJ2-3,-,TRBV5-6,TGTGCCAGTACTCCAGTTATAGGCACAGATACGCAGTATTTT,CASTPVIGTDTQYF
-,TRBJ1-4,TRBD1,TRBV2,TGTGCCAGCAGTCCCGGGACAGGCATTAATGAAAAACTGTTTTTT,CASSPGTGINEKLFF
few,TRBJ1-5,-,TRBV6-4,TGTGCCAACAGGGCATATAGCAATCAGCCCCAGCATTTT,CANRAYSNQPQHF
-,TRBJ1-1,-,TRBV29-1,TGCAGCGTTGAAGGTGGGGACGTCTCTGAAGCTTTCTTT,CSVEGGDVSEAFF
-,TRBJ2-7,-,TRBV13,TGTGCCAGCAGCTTAGAATCACAGGGAAGGTACGAGCAGTACTTC,CASSLESQGRYEQYF